This T cell receptor (beta chain) is drawn from a study of shared clonotypes between healthy human individuals. Study details: Three plates were used per donor for CD4 naive, three for CD4 memory, two for CD8 naive and one for CD8 memory.

The table lists this clone with a count of one. What it binds is not known. V lost 1 base and J 1 base, leaving 11 bases between the germline ends. The CDR3 covers 16 residues. Germline V gene lookup returns CDR1 SGHDN and CDR2 FVKESK. For each subset, genomic DNA was distributed in equal portions over several immunoSEQ plates. TCRdb keeps only in-frame clones here, not all; method: immunoSEQ multiplex PCR. The table lists over a million clones, roughly 96% of them singletons. General observations from the study: Memory subsets generally showed lower estimated richness than naive subsets. Rarefaction showed that sequencing of sorted subsets was incomplete (despite large depth).

This chain joins TRBV14 and TRBJ1-3, with no clear D. The origin of this receptor is a man younger than 40 in good health. Material: naive CD4+ T cells sorted from blood. Subset specified: CD45RA+ positively selected. CDR3 sequence: CASSQVGGVSGNTIYF. CDR3 DNA sequence: TGTGCCAGCAGCCAAGTTGGAGGTGTGTCTGGAAACACCATATATTTT.